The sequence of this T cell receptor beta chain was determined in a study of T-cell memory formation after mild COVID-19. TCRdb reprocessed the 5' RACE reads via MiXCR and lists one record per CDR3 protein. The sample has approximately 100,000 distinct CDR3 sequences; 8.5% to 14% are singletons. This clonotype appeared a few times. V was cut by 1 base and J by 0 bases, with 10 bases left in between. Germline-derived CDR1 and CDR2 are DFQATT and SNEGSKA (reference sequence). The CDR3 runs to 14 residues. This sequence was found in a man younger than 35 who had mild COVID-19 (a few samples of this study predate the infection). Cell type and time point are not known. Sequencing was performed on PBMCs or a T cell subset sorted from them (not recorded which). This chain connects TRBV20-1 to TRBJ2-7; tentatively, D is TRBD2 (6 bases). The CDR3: CSARGGGSSYEQYV. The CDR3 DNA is TGCAGTGCTAGAGGTGGGGGGAGCTCCTACGAGCAGTACGTC.